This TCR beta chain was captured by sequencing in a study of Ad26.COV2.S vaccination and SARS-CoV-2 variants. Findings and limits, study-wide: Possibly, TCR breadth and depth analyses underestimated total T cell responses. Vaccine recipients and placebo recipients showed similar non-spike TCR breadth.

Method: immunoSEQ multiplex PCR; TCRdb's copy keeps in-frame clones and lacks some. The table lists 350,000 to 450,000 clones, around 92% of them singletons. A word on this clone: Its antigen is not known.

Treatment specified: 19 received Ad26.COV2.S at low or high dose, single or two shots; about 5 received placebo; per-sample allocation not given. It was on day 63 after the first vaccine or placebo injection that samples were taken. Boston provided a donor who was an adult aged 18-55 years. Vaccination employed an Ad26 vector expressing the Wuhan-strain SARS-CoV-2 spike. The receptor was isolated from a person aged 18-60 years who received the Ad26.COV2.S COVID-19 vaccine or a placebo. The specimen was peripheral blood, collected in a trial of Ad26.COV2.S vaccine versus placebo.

The CDR3: CASRIPRGLGGATEAFF. CDR3 coding DNA: TGTGCCAGCAGGATTCCGCGGGGTTTGGGGGGTGCCACTGAAGCTTTCTTT. The chain joins TRBV2 to TRBJ1-1; tentatively, D is TRBD1 (5 bases). The ends were cut back, 6 bases at V and 4 bases at J, with 24 bases in the middle. Germline V CDR1 and CDR2: SNHLY, FYNNEI. There are 17 residues in the CDR3.